A single T cell receptor beta chain is shown here with its context. The data are from a study of blood T cells in healthy people across ages. Looking at the study overall: Template switching caught about one barcoded beta molecule for each two T cells.

For the second PCR, which ran for about 7 to 11 cycles, a sample-barcoded 5' primer and a J-beta primer mix were used. With 12 random nucleotides, a template-switch adaptor tagged each individual cDNA molecule. TCRdb fed the 5' RACE reads into MiXCR, producing one record per CDR3 protein. The repertoire holds fewer than 750,000 distinct CDR3 sequences, with 45% to 60% as singletons. The V gene lost 4 bases and the J gene lost 4 bases, with 21 bases spanning the gap. Germline CDR1 is LGHDT and CDR2 is YNNKEL (reference sequence). The CDR3 covers 17 residues. Staff drew around 10 milliliters of peripheral blood from each donor.

Material: blood. The receptor was derived from a woman older than 75 in good health. V is TRBV3-1 and J is TRBJ2-3; D is unresolved. The CDR3 nucleotides are TGTGCCAGCAGCCCGATTCCTTTGGACCACACGGCAGATACGCAGTATTTT. Translated, it gives CASSPIPLDHTADTQYF.